This T cell receptor beta chain stems from a study of T cell clonality in common variable immunodeficiency. Equal genomic DNA amounts from CVID and control samples were sequenced. Here immunoSEQ multiplex PCR was the method, and the copy in TCRdb shows in-frame clones only, minus some. The sample shows about 44,000 clones, none of them appearing just once. This clone was detected ten times or more. The read finishes 3 residues shy of the CDR3 end, and the germline J gene is used to complete it. Most patients and controls had Caucasian heritage. The germline V gene encodes CDR1 SGHVS and CDR2 FQNEAQ. The CDR3 consists of 17 residues. With V trimmed by 4 bases and J by 4 bases, 7 bases remained unmatched.

The receptor was isolated from a person between 18 and 75 years old in good health. The material sequenced was peripheral blood mononuclear cells. The chain couples TRBV7-8 to TRBJ2-3, with 14 bases aligning to TRBD2. The CDR3 reads CASSSRLAGGPPDTQYF. Partial CDR3 DNA: TGTGCCAGCAGCTCTCGACTAGCGGGGGGGCCTCCAGATACG.